Presented here are 17 T cell receptor beta chains from one specimen sequenced in a study of blood T cell repertoires in COVID-19. TCRdb's copy holds only in-frame clones and misses some; the assay was immunoSEQ multiplex PCR. The sample includes about 180,000 clones, roughly four fifths seen only once; the top ten take 6.5% to 8.5%. Sequencing input: peripheral blood. Source of these receptors: a human donor in a cohort sampled during active COVID-19.

J is TRBJ2-2 and V is TRBV6-5; D remains unclear. V lost 7 bases and J 8 bases, leaving 8 bases between the germline ends. Looked up from germline, CDR1 is MNHEY and CDR2 is SVGAGI. This CDR3 has 11 residues. CDR3 nucleotide sequence: TGTGCCAGCACTCTACCAGGGGAGCTGTTTTTT. Translating gives CASTLPGELFF.

The V call is TRBV6-6, the J call TRBJ1-6; D might be TRBD1 (5 bases). CDR1 is MNHNY and CDR2 is SVGAGI in the germline V gene (reference sequence). Trimming left V 5 bases short and J 5 bases short, with 16 bases between. CDR3 size: 16 residues. The CDR3 reads CASSTRQPHHNSPLHF. CDR3 DNA sequence: TGTGCCAGCAGTACCAGACAGCCCCATCATAATTCACCCCTCCACTTT.

A few counts support this clone. The rearrangement links TRBV25-1 to TRBJ1-5; 7 bases match TRBD1. Germline V gene sequence: CDR1 MGHDK, CDR2 SYGVNS. This CDR3 spans 14 amino acids. V shed 5 bases, J shed 4 bases, and the junction held 5 bases outside the gene matches. The CDR3 region is CASSRGGVNQPQHF. CDR3 coding DNA: TGTGCCAGCAGTAGAGGGGGCGTGAATCAGCCCCAGCATTTT. Filled out from reference TRBV25-1 and TRBJ1-5, the complete variable domain reads EADIYQTPRYLVIGTGKKITLECSQTMGHDKMYWYQQDPGMELHLIHYSYGVNSTEKGDLSSESTVSRIRTEHFPLTLESARPSHTSQYLCASSRGGVNQPQHFGDGTRLSIL.

The chain links TRBV7-9 to TRBJ1-5, with D possibly TRBD1 on 5 matching bases. This CDR3 spans 14 amino acids. CDR1 and CDR2 (germline): SEHNR, FQNEAQ (reference sequence). The V end lost 1 base, the J end lost 6 bases, and 10 bases lay between the germline ends. The CDR3 spells CASSLGGGVQPQHF. The CDR3 DNA reads TGTGCCAGCAGCTTAGGGGGAGGGGTTCAGCCCCAGCATTTT.

V and J are TRBV7-8 and TRBJ1-5; 12 bases align to TRBD1. The CDR3 covers 17 residues. Germline V gene lookup returns CDR1 SGHVS and CDR2 FQNEAQ. The ends lost 5 bases at V and 2 bases at J; junction bases unmatched: 7. CDR3 amino acids: CASSPGTGGLRNQPQHF. CDR3 bases: TGTGCCAGCAGCCCCGGGACAGGGGGCCTTCGCAATCAGCCCCAGCATTTT.

The chain has TRBV7-8 and TRBJ1-5, with a tentative D call TRBD1 (5 bases). Germline loops: CDR1 SGHVS, CDR2 FQNEAQ. This CDR3 is built from 17 residues. Trimming left V 2 bases short and J 5 bases short, with 19 bases between. CDR3 DNA: TGTGCCAGCAGCTTAAATCCCCGCAGGGCTCGGGATCAGCCCCAGCATTTT. It yields the protein CASSLNPRRARDQPQHF.

CDR3 amino acids: CASSPRQGENQPQHF. The CDR3 DNA sequence: TGTGCCAGTAGTCCTAGACAGGGGGAGAATCAGCCCCAGCATTTT. This rearrangement joins TRBV19 to TRBJ1-5; 9 nucleotides align to TRBD1. Germline CDR1 LNHDA, CDR2 SQIVND (reference sequence). The V and J ends lost 5 bases and 4 bases, in that order; junction bases with no gene match: 6. The CDR3 has 15 amino acids.

Written as DNA, the CDR3 is TGTGCCAGCAGACAGGGTTTCGCCTCGGGGTGGGGGCAGTACTTC. Protein product: CASRQGFASGWGQYF. This chain uses TRBV28 with TRBJ2-7; D is possibly TRBD1 (6 bases). CDR3 length equals 15 residues. CDR1 and CDR2 (germline): MDHEN, SYDVKM. The V gene lost 6 bases and the J gene lost 9 bases, with 24 bases spanning the gap.

The chain joins TRBV18 to TRBJ2-7; TRBD2 might be the D (5 bases). With 4 bases removed from V and 0 bases from J, the gap between germline ends came to 16 bases. This CDR3 is built from 16 residues. Per germline, CDR1 KGHSH and CDR2 LQKENI. The CDR3 loop reads CASSQMGGESSYEQYF. The DNA of the CDR3 is TGTGCCAGCTCACAAATGGGTGGGGAGTCCTCCTACGAGCAGTACTTC. Variable domain in full (rest from reference TRBV18 and TRBJ2-7): NAGVMQNPRHLVRRRGQEARLRCSPMKGHSHVYWYRQLPEEGLKFMVYLQKENIIDESGMPKERFSAEFPKEGPSILRIQQVVRGDSAAYFCASSQMGGESSYEQYFGPGTRLTVT.

The V gene is TRBV25-1, the J gene TRBJ1-2; 7 bases agree with TRBD1. J lost 0 bases, V lost 3 bases, and 4 bases had no gene match. The CDR3 loop spans 15 amino acids. Germline CDR1 and CDR2: MGHDK and SYGVNS. The CDR3 bases are TGTGCCAGCAGTGACCCCGGGACAGCTAACTATGGCTACACCTTC. The encoded protein is CASSDPGTANYGYTF.

Only a few counts were recorded for this clone. V is TRBV27 and J is TRBJ2-1; 9 positions agree with TRBD1. Germline lookup yields CDR1 MNHEY and CDR2 SMNVEV (reference sequence). The J segment lost 4 bases and the V segment lost 3 bases, leaving 7 bases of the junction unmatched. CDR3 length: 16 amino acids. DNA of the CDR3: TGTGCCAGCAGTTTCTCCGGGACAGGGATATACAATGAGCAGTTCTTC. Translation gives CASSFSGTGIYNEQFF.

The chain carries TRBV9 and TRBJ2-1; 9 positions agree with TRBD1. The trim removed 3 bases at V and 8 bases at J, leaving 9 bases unmatched. CDR3 size: 15 residues. CDR1 is SGDLS, CDR2 YYNGEE, per germline. The CDR3: CASSASRDRVYEQFF. In DNA form, the CDR3 reads TGTGCCAGCAGCGCTTCACGGGACAGGGTATATGAGCAGTTCTTC. The variable domain in full, with the rest retrieved from reference TRBV9 and TRBJ2-1, is DSGVTQTPKHLITATGQRVTLRCSPRSGDLSVYWYQQSLDQGLQFLIQYYNGEERAKGNILERFSAQQFPDLHSELNLSSLELGDSALYFCASSASRDRVYEQFFGPGTRLTVL.

V and J are TRBV7-2 and TRBJ2-7; TRBD2 matches at 7 bases. The germline gives CDR1 SGHTA, CDR2 FQGNSA. CDR3 length equals 15 residues. Trimming cost V 4 bases and J 4 bases; bases outside gene matches: 10. The CDR3 bases are TGTGCCAGCAGCTCCCGAGAGGCGGGGGATTACGAGCAGTACTTC. Protein: CASSSREAGDYEQYF.

This clone was found once. The chain links TRBV5-1 to TRBJ1-3; tentatively, D is TRBD1 (5 bases). With 0 bases removed from V and 4 bases from J, the gap between germline ends came to 8 bases. The V gene's germline CDR1 is SGHRS and CDR2 YFSETQ. The CDR3 extends over 14 amino acids. The CDR3 here is CASSLEGFGNTIYF. The CDR3 DNA reads as TGCGCCAGCAGCTTGGAGGGGTTCGGAAACACCATATATTTT.

V is TRBV4-1 and J is TRBJ2-5; a weak D match, TRBD1 (6 bases). Germline assignment: CDR1 MGHRA and CDR2 YSYEKL. The V end lost 0 bases, the J end lost 3 bases, and 11 bases lay between the germline ends. The CDR3 has 15 amino acids. CDR3 in amino acids: CASSQDGAGEETQYF. CDR3 in DNA: TGCGCCAGCAGCCAAGATGGGGCAGGGGAAGAGACCCAGTACTTC.

CDR3 protein: CASSDDLSPVYEQYF. The CDR3 nucleotides are TGTGCCAGCAGTGACGATCTGAGCCCTGTCTACGAGCAGTACTTC. This chain links TRBV6-1 with TRBJ2-7; D ambiguous. This CDR3 spans 15 amino acids. V was cut by 3 bases and J by 3 bases, with 15 bases left in between. The germline gives CDR1 MNHNS, CDR2 SASEGT.

CDR3 residues: CASSYSKRETQYF. The CDR3 nucleotides are TGTGCCAGCAGTTACTCTAAGCGGGAGACCCAGTACTTC. J is TRBJ2-5 and V is TRBV6-6; weak D call: TRBD2 (5 bases). The V and J ends lost 0 bases and 5 bases respectively, with 7 bases between them. From germline, CDR1 is MNHNY and CDR2 SVGAGI (reference sequence). The CDR3 covers 13 residues.